What follows are 12 T cell receptor beta chains derived from one specimen sequenced in a study of synovial regulatory T cells in juvenile arthritis. The table came from immunoSEQ multiplex PCR; TCRdb's copy has only in-frame clones and leaves some out. This sample's table reports 9,000 to 10,000 clones. Sequencing was performed on Treg cells from blood. Specified subset: remaining (HLA-DR-negative) circulating blood Treg cells. The origin of the receptors is a donor between 2 and 29 years old with juvenile idiopathic arthritis.

This chain joins TRBV4-2 and TRBJ1-4; TCRdb gives TRBD1 as the D gene, but with no DNA this cannot be confirmed. Germline V gives CDR1 LGHNA, CDR2 YNFKEQ. CDR3 size: 15 residues. The coding DNA is unavailable. Here the CDR3 reads CASSQANRGREKLFF.

This chain uses TRBV28 with TRBJ1-5; lacking DNA, the TRBD1 call made by TCRdb goes unchecked. This CDR3 region has 14 residues. Nucleotide data are not available. Germline V CDR1 and CDR2: MDHEN, SYDVKM. The CDR3: CASNSYSFNQPQHF. Full variable domain (missing parts from reference TRBV28 and TRBJ1-5): DVKVTQSSRYLVKRTGEKVFLECVQDMDHENMFWYRQDPGLGLRLIYFSYDVKMKEKGDIPEGYSVSREKKERFSLILESASTNQTSMYLCASNSYSFNQPQHFGDGTRLSIL.

The rearrangement links TRBV7-9 to TRBJ2-6. Germline lookup yields CDR1 SEHNR and CDR2 FQNEAQ (reference sequence). This CDR3 region has 16 residues. The DNA is not on file. CDR3 in amino acids: CASSLEVHSGANVLTF.

This chain connects TRBV30 to TRBJ1-1; TCRdb's assignment of TRBD1 cannot be checked, as there is no DNA. CDR1 GTSNPN and CDR2 SVGIG come from the germline V gene (reference sequence). The CDR3 covers 15 residues. The record lacks a DNA sequence. The CDR3 spells CAGRQGGRWNTEAFF.

The V and J genes are TRBV19 and TRBJ2-1; TCRdb gives TRBD2 as the D gene, but with no DNA this cannot be confirmed. Germline CDR1 is LNHDA and CDR2 is SQIVND (reference sequence). This CDR3 spans 14 amino acids. Only the protein is on record. This chain's CDR3 is CASSRLAGGNEQFF.

The chain joins TRBV18 to TRBJ1-1. The CDR3 extends over 13 amino acids. DNA for this receptor is not on file. The germline gives CDR1 KGHSH, CDR2 LQKENI. CDR3 region: CASSPLGNTEAFF.

CDR3 amino acids: CASSSIANGEQYF. This chain connects TRBV6-1 to TRBJ2-7; the D gene TCRdb calls, TRBD2, cannot be checked with no DNA. The CDR3 contains 13 residues. No DNA sequence is on record. Per the germline V gene, CDR1 is MNHNS and CDR2 is SASEGT.

The rearrangement links TRBV15 to TRBJ2-7; TCRdb's D call of TRBD1 is untestable without DNA. Germline CDR1 is LNHNV and CDR2 is YYDKDF (reference sequence). CDR3 size: 15 residues. No coding sequence is recorded. This CDR3 reads CATSKTGEKPYEQYF. The full variable domain, its missing parts supplied by reference TRBV15 and TRBJ2-7, is DAMVIQNPRYQVTQFGKPVTLSCSQTLNHNVMYWYQQKSSQAPKLLFHYYDKDFNNEADTPDNFQSRRPNTSFCFLDIRSPGLGDTAMYLCATSKTGEKPYEQYFGPGTRLTVT.

The chain's CDR3 is CASSSGQGAGEQYF. The chain combines TRBV5-6 with TRBJ2-7; absent DNA, TCRdb's TRBD1 call cannot be checked. The length of the CDR3 is 14 residues. This entry has no DNA. From germline, CDR1 is SGHDT and CDR2 YYEEEE.

The chain couples TRBV7-4 to TRBJ1-6; TCRdb's D call, TRBD1, is unchecked because there is no DNA. The CDR3 sequence is 17 residues long. This entry has no DNA. The germline gives CDR1 SGHVT, CDR2 SQSDAQ. This chain's CDR3 is CASSSRQGLSYNSPLHF.

The chain employs TRBV28 and TRBJ1-3. The CDR3 extends over 12 amino acids. There is no recorded DNA. Germline values: CDR1 MDHEN, CDR2 SYDVKM. CDR3 in amino acids: CASKRSGNTIYF.

The V and J genes are TRBV21-1 and TRBJ2-7; the D call of TRBD1 rests on TCRdb alone, since no DNA is present to check it. TRBV21-1 is listed as a pseudogene. The CDR3 is 19 residues long. DNA is not on record. CDR3 loop: CASILTSGGAPRIPHEQYF.